This TCR beta chain is from a study of CD4+ T cells in melanoma. The repertoire was sequenced with immunoSEQ multiplex PCR; TCRdb's copy has only in-frame clones and lacks some. The table shows roughly 120,000 clones, with approximately 90% occurring only once. The TCR was taken from a human donor with melanoma. Input material: peripheral blood.

The CDR3 DNA reads as TGTGCCAGCAGCGAACAGATATATCAGCCCCAGCATTTT. This codes for CASSEQIYQPQHF. V gene TRBV21-1 combines with J gene TRBJ1-5; no DNA check was done on the table's D call, TRBD1. TRBV21-1 is a known pseudogene. The CDR3 spans 13 residues.